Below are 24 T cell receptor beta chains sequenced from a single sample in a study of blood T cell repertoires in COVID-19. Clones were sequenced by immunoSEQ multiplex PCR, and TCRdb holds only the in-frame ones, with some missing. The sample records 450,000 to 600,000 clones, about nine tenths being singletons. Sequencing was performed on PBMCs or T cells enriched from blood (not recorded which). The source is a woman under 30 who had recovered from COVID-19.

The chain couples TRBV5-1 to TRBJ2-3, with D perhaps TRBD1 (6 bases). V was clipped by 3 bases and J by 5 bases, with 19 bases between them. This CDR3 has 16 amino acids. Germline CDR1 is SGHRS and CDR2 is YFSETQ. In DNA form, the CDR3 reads TGCGCCAGCAGCTCGGTCTCGGGCAGGGGTGGAGATACGCAGTATTTT. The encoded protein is CASSSVSGRGGDTQYF.

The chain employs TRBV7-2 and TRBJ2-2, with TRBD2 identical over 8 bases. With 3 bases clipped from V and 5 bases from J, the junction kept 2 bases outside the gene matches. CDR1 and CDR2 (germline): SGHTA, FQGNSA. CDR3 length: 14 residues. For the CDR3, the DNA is TGTGCCAGCAGCTTGGGGACTAGAACCGGGGAGCTGTTTTTT. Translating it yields CASSLGTRTGELFF.

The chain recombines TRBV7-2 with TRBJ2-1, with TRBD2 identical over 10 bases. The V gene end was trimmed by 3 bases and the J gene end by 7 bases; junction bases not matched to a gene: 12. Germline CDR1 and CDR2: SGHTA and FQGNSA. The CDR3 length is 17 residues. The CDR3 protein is CASSFNALAGAQNEQFF. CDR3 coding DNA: TGTGCCAGCAGCTTCAACGCTCTAGCGGGGGCACAAAATGAGCAGTTCTTC.

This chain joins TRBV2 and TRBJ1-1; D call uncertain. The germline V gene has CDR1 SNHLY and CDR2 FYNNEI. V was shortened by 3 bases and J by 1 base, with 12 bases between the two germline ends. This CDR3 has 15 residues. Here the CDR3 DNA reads TGTGCCAGCAGTGAGCGTTTCTCGGGGAACACTGAAGCTTTCTTT. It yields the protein CASSERFSGNTEAFF.

CDR3 sequence reads: CSVGTGTGNGYTF. The CDR3 DNA is TGCAGCGTCGGGACCGGGACAGGGAATGGCTACACCTTC. The V call is TRBV29-1, the J call TRBJ1-2; 9 positions match TRBD1. The CDR3 extends over 13 amino acids. Germline V lookup: CDR1 SQVTM, CDR2 ANQGSEA. The J segment lost 6 bases and the V segment lost 6 bases, leaving 8 bases of the junction unmatched.

CDR3 sequence: CASSLFVTGEGYTF. The CDR3 bases are TGTGCCAGCAGTTTATTCGTGACAGGGGAAGGCTACACCTTC. The V and J genes are TRBV28 and TRBJ1-2; 8 nucleotides line up with TRBD1. This CDR3 contains 14 residues. V trimming: 1 base; J trimming: 8 bases; junction bases outside the gene matches: 6. Germline CDR1 is MDHEN and CDR2 is SYDVKM.

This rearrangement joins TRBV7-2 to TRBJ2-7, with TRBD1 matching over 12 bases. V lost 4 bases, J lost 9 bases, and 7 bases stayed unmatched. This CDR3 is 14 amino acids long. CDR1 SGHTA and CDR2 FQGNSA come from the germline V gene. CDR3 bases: TGTGCCAGCAGCTCCCAGGGACAGGGGGCGCGGCAGTACTTC. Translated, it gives CASSSQGQGARQYF.

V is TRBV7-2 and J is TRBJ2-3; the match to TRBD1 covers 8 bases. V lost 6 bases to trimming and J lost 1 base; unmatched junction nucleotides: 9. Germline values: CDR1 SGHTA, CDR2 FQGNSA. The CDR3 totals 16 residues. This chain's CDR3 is CASRENRGSGTDTQYF. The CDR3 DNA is TGTGCCAGCAGGGAGAACAGGGGGTCAGGCACAGATACGCAGTATTTT.

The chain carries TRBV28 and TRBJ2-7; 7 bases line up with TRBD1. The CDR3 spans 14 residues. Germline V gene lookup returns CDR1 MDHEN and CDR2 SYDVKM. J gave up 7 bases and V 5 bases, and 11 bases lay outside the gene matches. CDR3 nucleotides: TGTGCCAGCAGTCGACAGGGATCCTCTAGAGAGCAGTACTTC. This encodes CASSRQGSSREQYF.

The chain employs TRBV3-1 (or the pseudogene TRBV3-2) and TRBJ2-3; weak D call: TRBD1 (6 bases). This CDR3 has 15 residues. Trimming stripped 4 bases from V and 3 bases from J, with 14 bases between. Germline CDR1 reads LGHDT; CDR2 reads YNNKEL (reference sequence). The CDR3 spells CASSLGGGITDTQYF. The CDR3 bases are TGTGCCAGCAGCCTGGGTGGGGGCATTACAGATACGCAGTATTTT.

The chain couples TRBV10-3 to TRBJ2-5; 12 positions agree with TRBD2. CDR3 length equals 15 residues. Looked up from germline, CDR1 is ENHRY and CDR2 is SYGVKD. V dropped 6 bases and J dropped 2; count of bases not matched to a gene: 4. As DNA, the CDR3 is TGTGCCATCAGCTGGACTAGCGGGGCGCAAGAGACCCAGTACTTC. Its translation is CAISWTSGAQETQYF.

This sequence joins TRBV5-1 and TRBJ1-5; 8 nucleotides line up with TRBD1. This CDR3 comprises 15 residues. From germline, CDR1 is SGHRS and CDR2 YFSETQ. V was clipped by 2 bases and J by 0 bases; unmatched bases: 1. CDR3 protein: CASSLGQGSNQPQHF. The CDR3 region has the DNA TGCGCCAGCAGCTTAGGACAGGGTAGCAATCAGCCCCAGCATTTT.

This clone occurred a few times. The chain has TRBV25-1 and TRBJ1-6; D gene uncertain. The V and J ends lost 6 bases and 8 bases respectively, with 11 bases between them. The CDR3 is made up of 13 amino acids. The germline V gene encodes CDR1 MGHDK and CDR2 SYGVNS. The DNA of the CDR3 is TGTGCCAGCAGCAGGAATTCTGATTCACCCCTCCACTTT. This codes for CASSRNSDSPLHF.

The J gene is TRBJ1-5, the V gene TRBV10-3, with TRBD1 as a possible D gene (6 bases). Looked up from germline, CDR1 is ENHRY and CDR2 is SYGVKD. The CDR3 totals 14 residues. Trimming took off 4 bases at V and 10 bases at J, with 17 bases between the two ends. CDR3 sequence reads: CAISGPTGTEPQHF. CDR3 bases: TGTGCCATCAGTGGTCCGACAGGCACGGAACCCCAGCATTTT.

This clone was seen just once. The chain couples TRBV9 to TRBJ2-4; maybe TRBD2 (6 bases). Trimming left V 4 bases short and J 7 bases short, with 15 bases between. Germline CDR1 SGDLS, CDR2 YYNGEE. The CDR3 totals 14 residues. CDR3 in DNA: TGTGCCAGCAGCCCGCCGGGAGATTGGAACATTCAGTACTTC. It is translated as CASSPPGDWNIQYF.

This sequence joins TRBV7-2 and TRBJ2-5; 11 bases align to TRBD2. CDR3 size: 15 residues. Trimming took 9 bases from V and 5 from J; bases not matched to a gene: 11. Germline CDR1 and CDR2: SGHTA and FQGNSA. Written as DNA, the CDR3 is TGTGCCAGAAGCGTAGCGGGGGGGAGTGGGGAGACCCAGTACTTC. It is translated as CARSVAGGSGETQYF.

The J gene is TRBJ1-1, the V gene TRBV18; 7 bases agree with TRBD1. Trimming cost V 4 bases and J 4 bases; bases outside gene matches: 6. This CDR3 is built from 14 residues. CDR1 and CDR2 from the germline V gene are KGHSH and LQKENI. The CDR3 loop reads CASSLKQGSTEAFF. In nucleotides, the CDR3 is TGTGCCAGCTCACTAAAACAGGGGAGCACTGAAGCTTTCTTT.

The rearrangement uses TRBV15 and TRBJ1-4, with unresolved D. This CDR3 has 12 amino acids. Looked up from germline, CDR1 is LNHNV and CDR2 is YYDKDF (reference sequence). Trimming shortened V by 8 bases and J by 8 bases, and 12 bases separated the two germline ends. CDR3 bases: TGTGCCACCCACTACACCCGGGAAAAACTGTTTTTT. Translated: CATHYTREKLFF.

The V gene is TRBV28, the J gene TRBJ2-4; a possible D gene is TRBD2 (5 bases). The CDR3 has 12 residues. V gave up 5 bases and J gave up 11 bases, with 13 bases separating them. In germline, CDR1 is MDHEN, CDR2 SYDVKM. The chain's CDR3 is CASSRRRGVQYF. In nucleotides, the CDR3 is TGTGCCAGCAGTCGCCGACGGGGAGTTCAGTACTTC.

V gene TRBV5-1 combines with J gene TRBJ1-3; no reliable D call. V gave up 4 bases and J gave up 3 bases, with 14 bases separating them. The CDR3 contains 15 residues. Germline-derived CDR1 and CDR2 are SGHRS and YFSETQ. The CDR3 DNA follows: TGCGCCAGCAGCGCCCTCGGTCTTTATGGAAACACCATATATTTT. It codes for CASSALGLYGNTIYF.

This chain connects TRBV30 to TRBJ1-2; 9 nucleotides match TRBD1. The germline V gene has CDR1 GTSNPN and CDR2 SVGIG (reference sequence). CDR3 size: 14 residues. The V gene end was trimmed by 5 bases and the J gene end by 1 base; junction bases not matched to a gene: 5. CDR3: CAWSTGGLNYGYTF. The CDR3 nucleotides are TGTGCCTGGTCGACAGGGGGTCTTAACTATGGCTACACCTTC.

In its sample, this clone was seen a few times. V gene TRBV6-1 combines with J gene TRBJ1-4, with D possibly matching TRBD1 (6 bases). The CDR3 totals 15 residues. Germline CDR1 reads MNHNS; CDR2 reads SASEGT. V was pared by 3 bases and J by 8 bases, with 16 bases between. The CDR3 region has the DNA TGTGCCAGCAGTGACCCCTTTGTCGGACAGGAAAAACTGTTTTTT. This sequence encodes CASSDPFVGQEKLFF.

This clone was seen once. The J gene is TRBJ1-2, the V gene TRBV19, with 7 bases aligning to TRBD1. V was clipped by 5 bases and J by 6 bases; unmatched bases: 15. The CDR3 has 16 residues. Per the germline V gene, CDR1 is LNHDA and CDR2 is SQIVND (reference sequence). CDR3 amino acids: CASSSDTTGRIDGYTF. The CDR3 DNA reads TGTGCCAGTAGTTCAGACACGACAGGGAGGATCGATGGCTACACCTTC.

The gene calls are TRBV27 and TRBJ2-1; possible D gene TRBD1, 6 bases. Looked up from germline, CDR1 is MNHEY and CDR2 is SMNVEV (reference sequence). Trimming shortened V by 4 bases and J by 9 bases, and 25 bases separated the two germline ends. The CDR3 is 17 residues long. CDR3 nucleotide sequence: TGTGCCAGCAGTTGGAACAGGGTTAGCCTTAAGGGGAGTGAGCAGTTCTTC. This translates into CASSWNRVSLKGSEQFF.